These 13 T cell receptor beta chains were sequenced from one sample in a study of metastatic and nonmetastatic thyroid tumors. TCRdb re-analyzed the PCR reads using MiXCR. This repertoire shows just over 40,000 clones, over 10% found once; its top ten account for roughly 25%. Thyroid surgery had not been preceded by any treatment in any patient. Material: blood. Receptors were obtained from a female donor with papillary thyroid cancer or a benign thyroid nodule (not recorded which). Some clones in this sample may be carry-over from other donors' samples.

This clone was seen a single time. The V and J genes are TRBV30 and TRBJ1-1, with D possibly being TRBD1 (5 bases). The CDR3 runs to 13 residues. Looked up from germline, CDR1 is GTSNPN and CDR2 is SVGIG (reference sequence). CDR3 residues: CTYQTGANTEAFF. CDR3 DNA: TGTACCTACCAAACAGGAGCTAACACTGAAGCTTTCTTT.

In its sample, this clone was seen many times. The sample holds other DNA sequences that translate to the same CDR3. The genes are TRBV2 and TRBJ1-4, with a tentative D call TRBD1 (5 bases). Trimming took 3 bases from V and 1 from J, leaving 12 bases between them. The CDR3 is made up of 16 amino acids. Per the germline V gene, CDR1 is SNHLY and CDR2 is FYNNEI. The CDR3 reads CASSDSQGVTNEKLFF. In DNA, the CDR3 is TGTGCCAGCAGTGACAGCCAGGGAGTAACTAATGAAAAACTGTTTTTT.

This clone was detected many times. The chain employs TRBV7-6 and TRBJ2-1; D gene ambiguous. CDR1 is SGHVS, CDR2 FNYEAQ, per germline. The V gene lost 4 bases and the J gene lost 0 bases, with 10 bases spanning the gap. The CDR3 runs to 15 residues. CDR3 in amino acids: CASSSVLSSYNEQFF. CDR3 in DNA: TGTGCCAGCAGCTCGGTGTTAAGCTCCTACAATGAGCAGTTCTTC.

Ten or more counts support this clone. This rearrangement joins TRBV9 to TRBJ2-7; weak D call: TRBD1 (5 bases). The germline gives CDR1 SGDLS, CDR2 YYNGEE. Trimming pared 0 bases from V and 2 bases from J, leaving 9 bases between. The CDR3 extends over 14 amino acids. The CDR3 protein is CASSVGPGPYEQYF. The CDR3, as DNA: TGTGCCAGCAGCGTAGGGCCAGGGCCCTACGAGCAGTACTTC.

This clone was picked up many times. The gene calls are TRBV2 and TRBJ1-2, with a possible D match to TRBD1 (6 bases). CDR1 is SNHLY and CDR2 is FYNNEI in the germline V gene. V lost 0 bases and J 3 bases, leaving 14 bases between the germline ends. The CDR3 is made up of 16 amino acids. The CDR3 protein is CASSEAPGARDYGYTF. Here the CDR3 DNA reads TGTGCCAGCAGTGAAGCGCCAGGGGCGCGGGACTATGGCTACACCTTC.

This clone came up many times. V and J are TRBV29-1 and TRBJ2-7; no reliable D call. Trimming removed 4 bases from V and 4 bases from J, with 26 bases in between. The CDR3 has 17 residues. CDR1 and CDR2 from the germline V gene are SQVTM and ANQGSEA. The CDR3 spells CSVVIPTPLTQKYEQYF. The CDR3 region has the DNA TGCAGCGTTGTCATCCCCACTCCCCTCACCCAAAAATACGAGCAGTACTTC.

In this sample, this clone turned up many times. This chain joins TRBV5-4 and TRBJ1-2; 9 positions match TRBD1. CDR1 is SGHNT and CDR2 is YYREEE in the germline V gene (reference sequence). This CDR3 is built from 17 residues. The trim removed 7 bases at V and 2 bases at J, leaving 15 bases unmatched. Here the CDR3 reads CASFRGTGIRTNYGYTF. CDR3 bases: TGTGCCAGCTTCAGGGGGACAGGGATAAGGACAAACTATGGCTACACCTTC.

About this clone: This clone may be a read error of a much larger clone one base away. V is TRBV7-3 and J is TRBJ2-1; TRBD2 agrees at 9 bases. Germline lookup yields CDR1 SGHTA and CDR2 FQGTGA. After removal of 5 bases from V and 4 bases from J, the junction contained 21 bases not matched to a gene. CDR3 size: 20 residues. The CDR3, as DNA: TGTGCCAGCAGCCACCGGGGGCGTAGCGGGAGCGTCTTTTCATACAATGAGCAGTTCTTC. It encodes CASSHRGRSGSVFSYNEQFF.

This clone was observed many times. The chain has TRBV20-1 and TRBJ1-2; 9 nucleotides line up with TRBD1. With 5 bases clipped from V and 6 bases from J, the junction kept 7 bases outside the gene matches. This CDR3 comprises 13 residues. Germline lookup yields CDR1 DFQATT and CDR2 SNEGSKA (reference sequence). Here the CDR3 reads CSARRWDRDGYTF. CDR3 coding DNA: TGCAGTGCTCGGAGGTGGGACAGGGATGGCTACACCTTC.

In this sample, this clone turned up many times. The chain links TRBV7-9 to TRBJ1-3, with a tentative D call TRBD1 (6 bases). The CDR3 is 15 residues long. The germline V gene has CDR1 SEHNR and CDR2 FQNEAQ (reference sequence). V lost 6 bases and J lost 2, with 14 bases in between. Written as DNA, the CDR3 is TGTGCCAGCAGACCACCGACAGGCACTGGAAACACCATATATTTT. It is translated as CASRPPTGTGNTIYF.

This clone has ten or more counts. This CDR3 is also generated by other DNA sequences in the sample. The rearrangement joins TRBV19 to TRBJ2-7, with TRBD1 matching over 12 bases. Germline trimming cut 3 bases from V and 3 bases from J; bases unmatched to any gene: 3. CDR1 LNHDA and CDR2 SQIVND come from the germline V gene (reference sequence). This CDR3 is 15 amino acids long. In nucleotides, the CDR3 is TGTGCCAGTAGTATTAGGGACAGGGGGCACTACGAGCAGTACTTC. Residues: CASSIRDRGHYEQYF.

The chain recombines TRBV27 with TRBJ2-7, with 7 bases identical to TRBD2. Trimming took 5 bases from V and 3 from J; bases not matched to a gene: 4. The length of the CDR3 is 13 residues. Germline lookup yields CDR1 MNHEY and CDR2 SMNVEV (reference sequence). CDR3 nucleotide sequence: TGTGCCAGCAGTCTGGGGACTAACTACGAGCAGTACTTC. It is translated as CASSLGTNYEQYF.

Many counts were recorded for this clone. The chain has TRBV5-1 and TRBJ2-3; tentatively, D is TRBD2 (6 bases). The germline V gene encodes CDR1 SGHRS and CDR2 YFSETQ. V was trimmed by 2 bases and J by 1 base, leaving 11 bases between them. The CDR3 length is 15 residues. CDR3 sequence: CASSFGGPRTDTQYF. CDR3 nucleotide sequence: TGCGCCAGCAGCTTCGGAGGGCCACGCACAGATACGCAGTATTTT. The full variable domain, completed using reference TRBV5-1 and TRBJ2-3, is KAGVTQTPRYLIKTRGQQVTLSCSPISGHRSVSWYQQTPGQGLQFLFEYFSETQRNKGNFPGRFSGRQFSNSRSEMNVSTLELGDSALYLCASSFGGPRTDTQYFGPGTRLTVL.